This T cell receptor (beta chain) was sequenced for a study of shared clonotypes between healthy human individuals. On the study more broadly: In total, the donors were a couple of women and a few men aged 18 to 49.

About this clone itself: Its antigen remains unknown.

After removal of 6 bases from V and 3 bases from J, the junction contained 6 bases not matched to a gene. The CDR3 loop spans 14 amino acids. In germline, CDR1 is SNHLY, CDR2 FYNNEI. The study, taken as a whole, reports: There were few donors, and this limited the genetic and exposure-history diversity represented.

It was at deep level that the assay was run. Data came from immunoSEQ multiplex PCR; TCRdb stores just in-frame clones and leaves some out. The table records hundreds of thousands of clones, 70% to 80% of them present only once. Caucasian adults living in Nashville, Tennessee, provided all samples. This receptor was taken from a woman aged 35 to 49 in good health. Some clones in this sample may be carry-over from other donors' samples. The chain employs TRBV2 and TRBJ2-7, with 9 bases fitting TRBD2. Material: PBMCs. The CDR3 protein is CASRGLAGFYEQYF. DNA of the CDR3: TGTGCCAGCAGGGGACTAGCAGGGTTCTACGAGCAGTACTTC.